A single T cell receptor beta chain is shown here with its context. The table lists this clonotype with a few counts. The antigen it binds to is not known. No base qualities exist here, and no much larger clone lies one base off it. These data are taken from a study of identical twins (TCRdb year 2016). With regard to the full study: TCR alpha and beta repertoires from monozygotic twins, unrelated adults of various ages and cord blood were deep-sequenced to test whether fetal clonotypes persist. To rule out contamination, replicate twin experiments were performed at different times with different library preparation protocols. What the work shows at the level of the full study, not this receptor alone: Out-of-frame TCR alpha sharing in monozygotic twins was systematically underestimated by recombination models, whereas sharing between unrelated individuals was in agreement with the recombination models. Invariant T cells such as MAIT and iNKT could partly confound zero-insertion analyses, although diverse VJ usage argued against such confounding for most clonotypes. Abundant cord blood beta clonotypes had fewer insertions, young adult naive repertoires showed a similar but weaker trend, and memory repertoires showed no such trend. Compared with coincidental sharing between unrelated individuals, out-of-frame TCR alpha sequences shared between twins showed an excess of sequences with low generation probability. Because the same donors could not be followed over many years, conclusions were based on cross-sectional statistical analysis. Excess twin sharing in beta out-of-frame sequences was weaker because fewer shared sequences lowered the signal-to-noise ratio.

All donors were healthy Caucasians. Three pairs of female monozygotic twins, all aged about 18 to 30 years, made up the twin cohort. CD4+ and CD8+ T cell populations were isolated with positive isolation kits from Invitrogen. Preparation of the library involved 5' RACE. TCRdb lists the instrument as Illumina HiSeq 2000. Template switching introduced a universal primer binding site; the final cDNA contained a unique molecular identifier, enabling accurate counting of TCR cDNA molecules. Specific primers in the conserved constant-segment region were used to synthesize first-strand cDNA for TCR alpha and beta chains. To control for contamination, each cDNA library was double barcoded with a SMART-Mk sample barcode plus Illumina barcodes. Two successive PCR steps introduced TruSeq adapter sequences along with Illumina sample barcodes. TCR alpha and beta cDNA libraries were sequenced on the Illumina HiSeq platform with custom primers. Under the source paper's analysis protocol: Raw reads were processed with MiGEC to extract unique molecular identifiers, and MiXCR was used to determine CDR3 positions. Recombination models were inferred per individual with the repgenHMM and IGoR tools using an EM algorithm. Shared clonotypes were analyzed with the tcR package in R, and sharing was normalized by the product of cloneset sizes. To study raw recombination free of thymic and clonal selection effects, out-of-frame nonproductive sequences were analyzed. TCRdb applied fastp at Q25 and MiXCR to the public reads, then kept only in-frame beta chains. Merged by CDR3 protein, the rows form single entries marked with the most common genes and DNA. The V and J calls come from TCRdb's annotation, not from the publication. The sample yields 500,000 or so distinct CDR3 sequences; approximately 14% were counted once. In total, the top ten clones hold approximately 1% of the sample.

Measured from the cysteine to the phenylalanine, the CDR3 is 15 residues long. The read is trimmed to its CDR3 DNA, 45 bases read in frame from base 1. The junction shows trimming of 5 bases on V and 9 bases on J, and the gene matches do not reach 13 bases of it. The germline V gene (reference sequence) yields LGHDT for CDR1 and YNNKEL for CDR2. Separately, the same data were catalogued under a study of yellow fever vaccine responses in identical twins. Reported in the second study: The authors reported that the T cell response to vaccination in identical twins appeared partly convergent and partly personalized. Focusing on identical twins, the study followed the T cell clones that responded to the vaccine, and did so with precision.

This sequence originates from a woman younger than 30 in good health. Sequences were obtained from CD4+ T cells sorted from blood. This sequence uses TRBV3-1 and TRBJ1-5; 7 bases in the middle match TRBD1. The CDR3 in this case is CASSNDRAAWMPQHF. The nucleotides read TGTGCCAGCAGCAACGACAGGGCCGCTTGGATGCCCCAGCATTTT.